This TCR beta chain was profiled in a study of T cell repertoires in cytomegalovirus infection. MiXCR was run by TCRdb on the reads, yielding one entry per CDR3 protein. The table lists roughly 760,000 distinct CDR3 sequences, less than 40% of them singletons. A few counts support this clonotype. The CDR3 loop spans 14 amino acids. Trimming shortened V by 1 base and J by 2 bases, and 9 bases separated the two germline ends. The germline CDR1 and CDR2 sequences are SGHAT and FQNNGV. This receptor was taken from a human donor in good health (CMV status not recorded). Some clones in this sample may be carry-over from other donors' samples. The sequencing input was PBMCs. J is TRBJ2-7 and V is TRBV11-2; no definite D call. CDR3 in DNA: TGTGCCAGCAGCTTAGTCCACGGAACCTACGAGCAGTACTTC. This sequence encodes CASSLVHGTYEQYF.